These 23 T cell receptor beta chains came from one sample sequenced in a study of T cells in Graves' hyperthyroidism and ophthalmopathy. Amplified TCR beta CDR3 regions came from RNA transcripts. During a first-round RT-PCR of the TCR CDR3, the HTBI primer set was used. TCRdb fed the multiplex PCR reads into MiXCR, producing one record per CDR3 protein. The data hold 310,000 or so distinct CDR3 sequences, with about 18% observed a single time. The sequenced sample consisted of blood. The receptors shown here come from a woman aged 55-69 years with Graves' ophthalmopathy.

This clonotype has ten or more counts. The DNA for the CDR3 is TGTGCCACTGCCATTCCGGGTCGTTATGGCTACACCTTC. Its translation: CATAIPGRYGYTF. V usage is TRBV15 and J usage is TRBJ1-2; no definite D call. Germline CDR1 is LNHNV and CDR2 is YYDKDF (reference sequence). V lost 9 bases and J lost 5, with 16 bases in between. The CDR3 contains 13 residues.

The CDR3 DNA is TGTGCCAGCAGCTTCAACAGGGGGGATGTCGCGTATGGCTACACCTTC. Amino acid sequence: CASSFNRGDVAYGYTF. The chain couples TRBV5-5 to TRBJ1-2; 8 positions match TRBD1. The V segment lost 2 bases and the J segment 5 bases; nucleotides outside the gene matches: 11. CDR1 and CDR2 (germline): SGHKS, YYEKEE (reference sequence). This CDR3 spans 16 amino acids.

The chain uses TRBV12-3 or TRBV12-4 and TRBJ1-5; D unclear. This CDR3 has 16 amino acids. V was cut by 10 bases and J by 3 bases, with 22 bases left in between. CDR3 bases: TGTGCCACCCAGTCCAGTTCAACAGAGCCCAATCAGCCCCAGCATTTT. Encoded protein: CATQSSSTEPNQPQHF.

V is TRBV19 and J is TRBJ1-2; TRBD1 matches 12 bases. V shed 3 bases and J 8 bases; nucleotides not matched to a gene: 7. Germline-derived CDR1 and CDR2 are LNHDA and SQIVND (reference sequence). The CDR3 covers 15 residues. This CDR3 reads CASSIGTGGSWGYTF. CDR3 DNA sequence: TGTGCCAGTAGTATCGGGACAGGGGGCAGTTGGGGCTACACCTTC.

This clonotype has a count of ten or more. The gene calls are TRBV2 and TRBJ2-1; a weak D match, TRBD2 (6 bases). The CDR3 covers 15 residues. V was clipped by 6 bases and J by 3 bases, with 15 bases between them. CDR1 and CDR2 from the germline V gene are SNHLY and FYNNEI. CDR3 DNA: TGTGCCAGCAGGATCCAGGGAGGCGACTACAATGAGCAGTTCTTC. Amino acid sequence: CASRIQGGDYNEQFF.

This rearrangement joins TRBV20-1 to TRBJ2-7, with D perhaps TRBD1 or TRBD2 (5 bases each). CDR1 and CDR2 (germline): DFQATT, SNEGSKA (reference sequence). The germline V and J ends were trimmed by 0 bases and 3 bases, with 12 bases remaining between them. This CDR3 is built from 14 residues. CDR3 residues: CSARDLRGDYEQYF. The CDR3 DNA follows: TGCAGTGCTAGAGATCTAAGGGGAGACTACGAGCAGTACTTC.

This clonotype appeared many times. The chain is built from TRBV28 and TRBJ2-5, with 15 bases lining up with TRBD2. CDR1 and CDR2 from the germline V gene are MDHEN and SYDVKM. V shed 4 bases and J 4 bases; nucleotides not matched to a gene: 4. This CDR3 has 16 residues. The CDR3 DNA reads as TGTGCCAGCAGTTCTCCGGGACTAGCGGGAGGAGAGACCCAGTACTTC. Amino acid sequence: CASSSPGLAGGETQYF. The whole variable domain, filled in from reference TRBV28 and TRBJ2-5, reads DVKVTQSSRYLVKRTGEKVFLECVQDMDHENMFWYRQDPGLGLRLIYFSYDVKMKEKGDIPEGYSVSREKKERFSLILESASTNQTSMYLCASSSPGLAGGETQYFGPGTRLLVL.

This clonotype was seen only a few times. The chain recombines TRBV27 with TRBJ2-1; D is possibly TRBD1 (6 bases). V was cut by 2 bases and J by 9 bases, with 11 bases left in between. The CDR3 is made up of 13 amino acids. Germline lookup yields CDR1 MNHEY and CDR2 SMNVEV (reference sequence). CDR3 residues: CASSLVGGSEQFF. The CDR3 region has the DNA TGTGCCAGCAGTTTAGTTGGGGGCAGTGAGCAGTTCTTC.

This clonotype was picked up many times. This chain joins TRBV5-1 and TRBJ2-7, with D maybe TRBD1 (6 bases). This CDR3 is 14 amino acids long. Trimming stripped 0 bases from V and 5 bases from J, with 12 bases between. CDR1 and CDR2 (germline): SGHRS, YFSETQ. CDR3 in amino acids: CASSLEVRGDEQYF. CDR3 bases: TGCGCCAGCAGCTTGGAGGTCAGGGGTGACGAGCAGTACTTC.

This clonotype has a count of ten or more. The V call is TRBV20-1, the J call TRBJ1-2; the D gene is possibly TRBD1 (5 bases). Germline V gene data show CDR1 as DFQATT and CDR2 as SNEGSKA (reference sequence). This CDR3 comprises 15 residues. Trimming stripped 0 bases from V and 0 bases from J, with 11 bases between. The CDR3 spells CSARDDSSTNYGYTF. CDR3 coding DNA: TGCAGTGCTAGAGACGACAGCTCGACTAACTATGGCTACACCTTC.

This clonotype has more than one count but fewer than ten. The V gene is TRBV6-2 or TRBV6-3, the J gene TRBJ2-7, with a tentative D call TRBD1 (6 bases). The V gene's germline CDR1 is MNHEY and CDR2 SVGEGT. The CDR3 contains 13 residues. V was cut by 1 base and J by 5 bases, with 9 bases left in between. The CDR3 reads CASSYFRGNEQYF. CDR3 coding DNA: TGTGCCAGCAGTTACTTCAGGGGAAACGAGCAGTACTTC.

The chain joins TRBV7-8 to TRBJ2-3, with D tentatively TRBD2 (6 bases). Trimming stripped 4 bases from V and 6 bases from J, with 11 bases between. The germline gives CDR1 SGHVS, CDR2 FQNEAQ. There are 13 residues in the CDR3. The CDR3 coding sequence is TGTGCCAGCAGCTCAAACGCGGGGGATACGCAGTATTTT. It is translated as CASSSNAGDTQYF.

This clonotype was picked up many times. This sequence joins TRBV12-5 and TRBJ2-3; 11 nucleotides line up with TRBD1. V was pared by 7 bases and J by 6 bases, with 3 bases of the junction left unmatched. The germline gives CDR1 LGHNT, CDR2 FRNRAP. The CDR3 has 13 amino acids. The CDR3 nucleotides are TGTGCTAGTGAAGGACAGGGGGCGGATACGCAGTATTTT. It yields the protein CASEGQGADTQYF.

There are many counts of this clonotype. The rearrangement uses TRBV20-1 and TRBJ1-2, with 7 bases lining up with TRBD1. With 3 bases clipped from V and 6 bases from J, the junction kept 10 bases outside the gene matches. The CDR3 is made up of 14 amino acids. Germline-derived CDR1 and CDR2 are DFQATT and SNEGSKA (reference sequence). CDR3: CSARDGRGPNGYTF. The CDR3 DNA sequence: TGCAGTGCTAGGGACGGGAGGGGGCCAAATGGCTACACCTTC.

This clonotype was counted ten times or more. The CDR3 DNA reads as TGTGCCAGCAGTTTTGCGCGGGCAGGGTCCTACGAGCAGTACTTC. This encodes CASSFARAGSYEQYF. This sequence joins TRBV28 and TRBJ2-7; D tentatively fits TRBD1 or TRBD2 (5 bases each). Germline assignment: CDR1 MDHEN and CDR2 SYDVKM. The V and J ends lost 3 bases and 1 base respectively, with 13 bases between them. The CDR3 extends over 15 amino acids.

This clonotype was recorded many times. The V and J genes are TRBV9 and TRBJ2-5; 11 bases are shared with TRBD2. This CDR3 contains 16 residues. V trimming: 0 bases; J trimming: 2 bases; junction bases outside the gene matches: 3. Germline values: CDR1 SGDLS, CDR2 YYNGEE. The CDR3 here is CASSVGSGGGQETQYF. As DNA, the CDR3 is TGTGCCAGCAGCGTAGGTAGCGGGGGGGGTCAAGAGACCCAGTACTTC.

The V gene is TRBV25-1, the J gene TRBJ1-4; D perhaps matches TRBD1 (6 bases). Trimming removed 5 bases at V and 0 bases at J, with 13 bases between. The CDR3 sequence is 16 residues long. Germline CDR1 MGHDK, CDR2 SYGVNS. The CDR3 here is CASSSQGFATNEKLFF. The CDR3 nucleotides are TGTGCCAGCAGTTCCCAGGGGTTCGCAACTAATGAAAAACTGTTTTTT.

The chain employs TRBV20-1 and TRBJ2-6; D may be TRBD1 or TRBD2 (5 bases each). The CDR3 extends over 17 amino acids. Germline V gene sequence: CDR1 DFQATT, CDR2 SNEGSKA (reference sequence). V was shortened by 4 bases and J by 0 bases, with 16 bases between the two germline ends. CDR3 protein: CSAMASGLNSGANVLTF. The CDR3 DNA reads as TGCAGTGCTATGGCATCGGGGCTAAACTCTGGGGCCAACGTCCTGACTTTC.

This rearrangement joins TRBV24-1 to TRBJ2-1; the match to TRBD2 covers 12 bases. Trimming at V came to 3 bases and at J to 8 bases, leaving 10 bases not matched to a gene. CDR1 is KGHDR, CDR2 SFDVKD, per germline. CDR3 length: 17 amino acids. CDR3 protein: CATSDLSTSGRSDEQFF. The CDR3 DNA follows: TGTGCCACCAGTGATCTCTCTACTAGCGGGAGGTCCGATGAGCAGTTCTTC.

This clonotype has a count of ten or more. The V call is TRBV5-1, the J call TRBJ2-2, with TRBD1 matching 8 bases. The CDR3 has 15 amino acids. Unmatched junction bases numbered 7, after V lost 5 bases and J lost 4 bases. Per germline, CDR1 SGHRS and CDR2 YFSETQ. The CDR3 protein is CASRTDRAGTGELFF. As DNA, the CDR3 is TGCGCCAGCAGAACGGACAGGGCGGGCACCGGGGAGCTGTTTTTT.

For this clonotype: It may be a read error: a sequence one base away is much more abundant. The rearrangement links TRBV6-1 to TRBJ1-1, with TRBD1 identical over 12 bases. V was pared by 6 bases and J by 0 bases, with 11 bases of the junction left unmatched. Germline V lookup: CDR1 MNHNS, CDR2 SASEGT. The CDR3 has 18 residues. The CDR3 sequence is CASRRRGQGAIMNTEAFF. The CDR3 DNA is TGTGCCAGCAGGCGAAGGGGACAGGGGGCAATCATGAACACTGAAGCTTTCTTT.

At least ten counts were recorded for this clonotype. The rearrangement uses TRBV6-1 and TRBJ1-5; weak D call: TRBD1 (5 bases). Per the germline V gene, CDR1 is MNHNS and CDR2 is SASEGT. Trimming removed 8 bases at V and 5 bases at J, with 25 bases between. This CDR3 region has 17 residues. The CDR3 sequence: CASAPPYSRVVDQPQHF. In DNA form, the CDR3 reads TGTGCCAGCGCCCCCCCTTACTCCAGGGTGGTGGATCAGCCCCAGCATTTT.

This chain connects TRBV6-1 to TRBJ1-1, with 8 bases fitting TRBD1. The junction had 6 bases not matched to a gene; V was cut back by 5 bases and J by 4 bases. Germline lookup yields CDR1 MNHNS and CDR2 SASEGT. The CDR3 is made up of 14 amino acids. The CDR3 loop is CASSKQGGLTEAFF. The CDR3 nucleotides read TGTGCCAGCAGTAAACAGGGGGGGCTCACTGAAGCTTTCTTT.